This T cell receptor beta chain was profiled in a study of blood T cell repertoires in COVID-19. The method was immunoSEQ multiplex PCR; TCRdb's version includes in-frame clones alone and lacks a portion of them. The sample records tens of thousands of clones, about four fifths being singletons. The CDR3 sequence is 14 residues long. V dropped 6 bases and J dropped 1; count of bases not matched to a gene: 4. Germline assignment: CDR1 SQVTM and CDR2 ANQGSEA. Source material: peripheral blood. The chain employs TRBV29-1 and TRBJ2-5; TRBD2 matches at 11 bases. The TCR comes from a man between 50 and 59 years old with acute or convalescent COVID-19. The CDR3 protein is CSVAGTSGQETQYF. The CDR3 DNA reads TGCAGCGTGGCCGGGACTAGCGGCCAAGAGACCCAGTACTTC. The whole variable domain, remainder taken from reference TRBV29-1 and TRBJ2-5, is SAVISQKPSRDICQRGTSLTIQCQVDSQVTMMFWYRQQPGQSLTLIATANQGSEATYESGFVIDKFPISRPNLTFSTLTVSNMSPEDSSIYLCSVAGTSGQETQYFGPGTRLLVL.